The entry that follows covers one T cell receptor beta chain sequence. Here immunoSEQ multiplex PCR was the method, and the copy in TCRdb shows in-frame clones only, minus some. The sample shows some 80,000 clones, about 94% of them seen only once. Germline assignment: CDR1 SGHTS and CDR2 YDEGEE. There are 13 residues in the CDR3. Trimming stripped 3 bases from V and 11 bases from J, with 15 bases between. The record originates from a study of T cell changes during pregnancy in multiple sclerosis. The receptor was isolated from a female donor with multiple sclerosis, enrolled in a pregnancy study. The sample in question was peripheral blood, obtained in the third trimester of pregnancy. This chain connects TRBV5-8 to TRBJ1-3, with a possible D match to TRBD1 (6 bases). Here the CDR3 DNA reads TGTGCCAGCAGCTGGGGACACGCGGCGGCCATATATTTT. This gives the protein CASSWGHAAAIYF.